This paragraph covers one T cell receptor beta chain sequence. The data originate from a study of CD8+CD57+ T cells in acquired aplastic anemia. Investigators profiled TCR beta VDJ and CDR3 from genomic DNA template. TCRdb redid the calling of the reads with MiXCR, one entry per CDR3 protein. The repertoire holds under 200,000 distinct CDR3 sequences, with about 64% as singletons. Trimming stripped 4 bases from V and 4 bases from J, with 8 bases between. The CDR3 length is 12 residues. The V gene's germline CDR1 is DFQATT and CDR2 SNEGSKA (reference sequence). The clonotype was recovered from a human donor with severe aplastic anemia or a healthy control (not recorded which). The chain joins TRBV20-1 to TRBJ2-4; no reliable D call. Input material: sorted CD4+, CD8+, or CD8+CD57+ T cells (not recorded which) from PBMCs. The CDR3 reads CSATLLKNIQYF. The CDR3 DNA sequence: TGCAGTGCTACTCTCCTGAAAAACATTCAGTACTTC.